The 31 T cell receptor beta chains listed next were all sequenced from one sample in a study of glioma-infiltrating T cells after dendritic cell vaccination. The data were produced by immunoSEQ multiplex PCR, yet TCRdb's version contains in-frame clones alone and is incomplete. The sample contains about 38,000 clones, approximately 80% of which appear only once. Sequenced material: blood, taken before dendritic cell vaccination. Source of these receptors: a human donor with glioblastoma.

V gene TRBV30 combines with J gene TRBJ2-2; TRBD2 aligns across 10 bases. Germline lookup yields CDR1 GTSNPN and CDR2 SVGIG (reference sequence). The V segment lost 3 bases and the J segment 0 bases; nucleotides outside the gene matches: 13. This CDR3 has 19 residues. The CDR3 spells CAWRKLGLAGAANTGELFF. CDR3 in DNA: TGTGCCTGGAGAAAATTGGGGCTAGCGGGGGCCGCGAACACCGGGGAGCTGTTTTTT.

This chain joins TRBV11-2 and TRBJ2-7; D unclear. Germline V gene data show CDR1 as SGHAT and CDR2 as FQNNGV. Trimming left V 0 bases short and J 0 bases short, with 9 bases between. The CDR3 length is 15 residues. The chain's CDR3 is CASSLEVRASYEQYF. In nucleotides, the CDR3 is TGTGCCAGCAGCTTAGAGGTCCGAGCCTCCTACGAGCAGTACTTC.

As DNA, the CDR3 is TGTGCCAGCAGCAAAGCGAGCGGTTTTAGCGATCCAGATACGCAGTATTTT. Translating it yields CASSKASGFSDPDTQYF. The V and J genes are TRBV21-1 and TRBJ2-3; no DNA check was done on the table's D call, TRBD2. TRBV21-1 is shown as a pseudogene. The CDR3 has 17 amino acids.

The chain carries TRBV6-5 and TRBJ1-5; a weak D match, TRBD1 (6 bases). The V gene's germline CDR1 is MNHEY and CDR2 SVGAGI. The CDR3 loop spans 15 amino acids. Trimming shortened V by 5 bases and J by 0 bases, and 11 bases separated the two germline ends. The CDR3: CASSLRGFSNQPQHF. As DNA, the CDR3 is TGTGCCAGCAGTCTCAGGGGATTTAGCAATCAGCCCCAGCATTTT.

The chain joins TRBV28 to TRBJ1-6, with 7 bases fitting TRBD1. Germline trimming cut 5 bases from V and 8 bases from J; bases unmatched to any gene: 6. The CDR3 runs 14 residues. CDR1 is MDHEN and CDR2 is SYDVKM in the germline V gene. CDR3 sequence (DNA): TGTGCCAGCAGTGCCGGGACAGATTATTCACCCCTCCACTTT. It encodes CASSAGTDYSPLHF.

In this sample, this clone turned up a few times. The V gene is TRBV25-1, the J gene TRBJ2-1; 10 bases align to TRBD1. Germline assignment: CDR1 MGHDK and CDR2 SYGVNS. This CDR3 spans 15 amino acids. Losses at the gene ends were 8 bases for V and 7 bases for J; bases not matched to a gene: 11. The CDR3 sequence: CASAGGDRGLNEQFF. DNA of the CDR3: TGTGCCAGCGCGGGCGGGGACAGGGGTTTGAATGAGCAGTTCTTC.

The chain joins TRBV29-1 to TRBJ2-3; TRBD2 aligns across 7 bases. From germline, CDR1 is SQVTM and CDR2 ANQGSEA. CDR3 size: 15 residues. Germline trimming cut 4 bases from V and 1 base from J; bases unmatched to any gene: 8. CDR3 in amino acids: CSVVIRGDGTDTQYF. DNA of the CDR3: TGCAGCGTTGTCATCCGGGGGGACGGCACAGATACGCAGTATTTT.

On this clone: Other DNA sequences in the same sample also yield this CDR3. The rearrangement uses TRBV18 and TRBJ1-6, with 10 bases matching TRBD1. Germline-derived CDR1 and CDR2 are KGHSH and LQKENI. V lost 3 bases and J lost 13; bases outside the gene matches: 9. The CDR3 consists of 15 residues. The CDR3 region is CASSPGTGALSPLHF. The CDR3 nucleotides read TGTGCCAGCTCACCGGGGACAGGGGCGCTATCCCCCCTCCACTTT.

The chain combines TRBV9 with TRBJ2-6; D gene uncertain. The V end was cut by 0 bases, the J end by 3 bases, with 7 bases between. Germline CDR1 is SGDLS and CDR2 is YYNGEE. The CDR3 runs 15 residues. CDR3: CASSVGGSGANVLTF. CDR3 nucleotides: TGTGCCAGCAGCGTAGGCGGTAGTGGGGCCAACGTCCTGACTTTC.

On this clone: The sample carries other DNA sequences with the same CDR3. The chain combines TRBV19 with TRBJ1-6; D unresolved. Deletions cut 1 base from V and 5 bases from J, with 9 bases between. The germline gives CDR1 LNHDA, CDR2 SQIVND (reference sequence). This CDR3 has 15 residues. CDR3 region: CASSIAELHNSPLHF. DNA for the CDR3: TGTGCCAGTAGTATAGCGGAGCTGCATAATTCACCCCTCCACTTT.

The J gene is TRBJ2-3, the V gene TRBV29-1; 7 nucleotides agree with TRBD2. The J segment lost 5 bases and the V segment lost 4 bases, leaving 3 bases of the junction unmatched. Germline-derived CDR1 and CDR2 are SQVTM and ANQGSEA. This CDR3 is built from 12 residues. The CDR3 DNA is TGCAGCGTTGGGGAGGGGCAAGATACGCAGTATTTT. This encodes CSVGEGQDTQYF.

The table lists this clone with a count of one. The rearrangement uses TRBV9 and TRBJ2-7, with 8 bases lining up with TRBD1. The CDR3 is made up of 13 amino acids. The germline V gene has CDR1 SGDLS and CDR2 YYNGEE. After removal of 5 bases from V and 6 bases from J, the junction contained 7 bases not matched to a gene. The chain's CDR3 is CASSAGGWGEQYF. For the CDR3, the DNA is TGTGCCAGCAGTGCAGGGGGCTGGGGCGAGCAGTACTTC.

The CDR3 protein is CASSQDPGRLNTEAFF. CDR3 nucleotide sequence: TGTGCCAGCAGCCAAGATCCCGGGAGATTGAACACTGAAGCTTTCTTT. The chain couples TRBV14 to TRBJ1-1; D gene uncertain. Trimming cost V 0 bases and J 0 bases, with 11 bases left between them. The CDR3 length is 16 residues. Germline V lookup: CDR1 SGHDN, CDR2 FVKESK.

The chain recombines TRBV11-2 with TRBJ1-2, with D possibly matching TRBD1 (5 bases). This CDR3 has 15 residues. Trimming took off 5 bases at V and 5 bases at J, with 18 bases between the two ends. Germline values: CDR1 SGHAT, CDR2 FQNNGV. The CDR3, as DNA: TGTGCCAGCAGCGGCAACAGGTTTAACGGGTATGGCTACACCTTC. It codes for CASSGNRFNGYGYTF.

This chain uses TRBV10-3 with TRBJ2-3; 11 bases are shared with TRBD1. CDR1 and CDR2 (germline): ENHRY, SYGVKD. With 5 bases clipped from V and 6 bases from J, the junction kept 7 bases outside the gene matches. The CDR3 length is 15 residues. The CDR3 nucleotides read TGTGCCATCAGTCAGCCAGGACAGGGGGCTGATACGCAGTATTTT. Protein sequence: CAISQPGQGADTQYF.

V and J are TRBV4-2 and TRBJ1-1, with 7 bases that match TRBD1. The J segment lost 4 bases and the V segment lost 1 base, leaving 6 bases of the junction unmatched. Germline CDR1 LGHNA, CDR2 YNFKEQ. The CDR3 covers 15 residues. CDR3: CASSQGQGRSTEAFF. CDR3 sequence (DNA): TGTGCCAGCAGCCAAGGACAGGGCCGTAGCACTGAAGCTTTCTTT.

This chain uses TRBV19 with TRBJ1-5; D possibly corresponds to TRBD1 (5 bases). This CDR3 comprises 19 residues. Deletions cut 3 bases from V and 6 bases from J, with 27 bases between. In germline, CDR1 is LNHDA, CDR2 SQIVND (reference sequence). CDR3 in amino acids: CASSITLRRGLRMGQPQHF. In nucleotides, the CDR3 is TGTGCCAGTAGTATCACGTTGAGGAGGGGCTTGCGTATGGGTCAGCCCCAGCATTTT.

Details on this clone: This CDR3 is also generated by other DNA sequences in the sample. The chain links TRBV7-2 to TRBJ1-5; no firm D call. The V end lost 1 base, the J end lost 2 bases, and 15 bases lay between the germline ends. The CDR3 consists of 17 residues. In germline, CDR1 is SGHTA, CDR2 FQGNSA. The chain's CDR3 is CASSLGSGVLRNQPQHF. CDR3 nucleotides: TGTGCCAGCAGCTTAGGATCCGGGGTGCTGCGCAATCAGCCCCAGCATTTT.

This rearrangement joins TRBV5-1 to TRBJ1-5, with TRBD1 identical over 10 bases. The CDR3 length is 14 residues. The germline CDR1 and CDR2 sequences are SGHRS and YFSETQ. The ends lost 4 bases at V and 6 bases at J; junction bases unmatched: 4. The CDR3 DNA reads TGCGCCAGCAGCCCCGGGACAGGGGTTCAGCCCCAGCATTTT. Protein product: CASSPGTGVQPQHF.

The CDR3 region has the DNA TGTGCCAGCTCACCAGGGCAGGGGGCTCAGCAGCCCCAGCATTTT. It is translated as CASSPGQGAQQPQHF. The chain couples TRBV18 to TRBJ1-5, with 8 bases matching TRBD1. Germline V CDR1 and CDR2: KGHSH, LQKENI. The CDR3 consists of 15 residues. V lost 2 bases and J lost 7; bases outside the gene matches: 7. The entire variable domain, with the rest obtained from reference TRBV18 and TRBJ1-5, is as follows: NAGVMQNPRHLVRRRGQEARLRCSPMKGHSHVYWYRQLPEEGLKFMVYLQKENIIDESGMPKERFSAEFPKEGPSILRIQQVVRGDSAAYFCASSPGQGAQQPQHFGDGTRLSIL.

The rearrangement uses TRBV18 and TRBJ2-7; D perhaps matches TRBD2 (6 bases). This CDR3 is built from 14 residues. Germline CDR1 KGHSH, CDR2 LQKENI. V lost 3 bases and J 3 bases, leaving 12 bases between the germline ends. CDR3 residues: CASSPIGGNYEQYF. CDR3 bases: TGTGCCAGCTCACCTATCGGGGGTAACTACGAGCAGTACTTC.

CDR3 sequence reads: CASSVRPRVGIQYF. The CDR3 nucleotides read TGTGCCAGCAGCGTGAGACCCCGGGTAGGCATTCAGTACTTC. V usage is TRBV9 and J usage is TRBJ2-4; no definite D call. Germline V gives CDR1 SGDLS, CDR2 YYNGEE. The V and J ends lost 2 bases and 9 bases respectively, with 15 bases between them. This CDR3 is 14 amino acids long.

This chain joins TRBV5-1 and TRBJ1-1; perhaps TRBD1 as D (6 bases). V was pared by 3 bases and J by 3 bases, with 18 bases between. The germline V gene encodes CDR1 SGHRS and CDR2 YFSETQ. There are 16 residues in the CDR3. CDR3 amino acids: CASSSLQGMVDTEAFF. CDR3 DNA: TGCGCCAGCAGCTCCCTACAGGGAATGGTAGACACTGAAGCTTTCTTT.

The CDR3 here is CASGSAGGLDSPLHF. The CDR3 DNA reads as TGTGCCAGCGGTAGTGCCGGGGGGCTGGATTCACCCCTCCACTTT. The genes are TRBV7-9 and TRBJ1-6; possibly TRBD1 for D (6 bases). V shed 8 bases and J shed 8 bases, with 19 bases lying between them. CDR3 size: 15 residues. Germline-derived CDR1 and CDR2 are SEHNR and FQNEAQ (reference sequence).

The CDR3 region is CAWSVGRLNTEAFF. The CDR3 nucleotides are TGTGCCTGGAGTGTCGGCAGGCTGAACACTGAAGCTTTCTTT. The V gene is TRBV30, the J gene TRBJ1-1, with unresolved D. There are 14 residues in the CDR3. Germline V gene lookup returns CDR1 GTSNPN and CDR2 SVGIG (reference sequence). Trimming removed 0 bases at V and 0 bases at J, with 8 bases between. The full variable domain, completed using reference TRBV30 and TRBJ1-1, is SQTIHQWPATLVQPVGSPLSLECTVEGTSNPNLYWYRQAAGRGLQLLFYSVGIGQISSEVPQNLSASRPQDRQFILSSKKLLLSDSGFYLCAWSVGRLNTEAFFGQGTRLTVV.

This chain connects TRBV4-3 to TRBJ2-7; D possibly corresponds to TRBD1 (5 bases). Trimming left V 3 bases short and J 2 bases short, with 14 bases between. Germline CDR1 and CDR2: LGHNA and YSLEER. The CDR3 extends over 15 amino acids. This CDR3 is CASSHGQGVAYEQYF. Here the CDR3 DNA reads TGCGCCAGCAGCCACGGACAAGGAGTAGCCTACGAGCAGTACTTC.

V is TRBV27 and J is TRBJ2-5; TRBD1 matches at 9 bases. With the DNA end fitting TRBJ2-7 better, the J assignment may be wrong. Germline V gene sequence: CDR1 MNHEY, CDR2 SMNVEV (reference sequence). The CDR3 extends over 15 amino acids. CDR3 protein: CASSPGDRDTNEQYF. DNA of the CDR3: TGTGCCAGCAGTCCCGGGGACAGGGATACCAACGAGCAGTACTTC.

This clone has only one observation. The chain has TRBV11-2 and TRBJ2-1; 9 bases line up with TRBD1. V was pared by 5 bases and J by 3 bases, with 5 bases of the junction left unmatched. Germline CDR1 reads SGHAT; CDR2 reads FQNNGV. The CDR3 runs 15 residues. The CDR3 nucleotides read TGTGCCAGCAGCGCCTGGGGACAGGGCTACAATGAGCAGTTCTTC. Its translation is CASSAWGQGYNEQFF.

DNA for the CDR3: TGTGCCAGCAGCTTGCGCGTTGGTTACGAGCAGTACTTC. This translates into CASSLRVGYEQYF. The gene calls are TRBV5-6 and TRBJ2-7; D is uncertain. Germline values: CDR1 SGHDT, CDR2 YYEEEE. V was trimmed by 1 base and J by 4 bases, leaving 9 bases between them. This CDR3 region has 13 residues.

The gene calls are TRBV7-9 and TRBJ2-7; 9 bases map to TRBD1. J lost 3 bases, V lost 4 bases, and 7 bases had no gene match. This CDR3 is built from 15 residues. Germline CDR1 and CDR2: SEHNR and FQNEAQ (reference sequence). The CDR3 loop reads CASSSPGQGIYEQYF. CDR3 nucleotide sequence: TGTGCCAGCAGCTCGCCGGGACAGGGCATCTACGAGCAGTACTTC.

The CDR3 loop is CSVRQGARYEQYF. The CDR3 DNA follows: TGCAGCGTAAGACAGGGGGCGCGGTACGAGCAGTACTTC. This chain links TRBV29-1 with TRBJ2-7; 10 bases agree with TRBD1. Germline CDR1 and CDR2: SQVTM and ANQGSEA. This CDR3 spans 13 amino acids. V dropped 6 bases and J dropped 4; count of bases not matched to a gene: 6.